These 7 T cell receptor beta chains were sequenced from one sample in a study of blood T cells in healthy people across ages. Then a second PCR, running about 6 to 11 cycles, was carried out with a sample-barcoded 5' primer and a J-beta primer mix. TCRdb reprocessed the 5' RACE reads with MiXCR, giving one entry per CDR3 protein. The sample includes about 1.4 million distinct CDR3 sequences, roughly 64% of them seen just once. Sequencing used blood. These receptors were taken from a man between 18 and 29 years old in good health.

The rearrangement uses TRBV27 and TRBJ1-2, with TRBD1 matching over 7 bases. V shed 6 bases and J 2 bases; nucleotides not matched to a gene: 12. CDR1 is MNHEY, CDR2 SMNVEV, per germline (reference sequence). The CDR3 extends over 16 amino acids. CDR3 amino acids: CASSPTRRGLNYGYTF. CDR3 nucleotides: TGTGCCAGCAGCCCCACCAGGAGGGGGCTCAACTATGGCTACACCTTC.

V and J are TRBV30 and TRBJ1-2, with 10 bases that match TRBD1. The CDR3 spans 15 residues. The germline CDR1 and CDR2 sequences are GTSNPN and SVGIG (reference sequence). Germline trimming cut 4 bases from V and 2 bases from J; bases unmatched to any gene: 7. DNA of the CDR3: TGTGCCTGGACTCGACCGGGACAGGGGAACTATGGCTACACCTTC. Translated: CAWTRPGQGNYGYTF.

The V call is TRBV6-2 or TRBV6-3, the J call TRBJ2-5; no reliable D call. The DNA end is more similar to TRBJ2-7, so the J call may be wrong. Germline CDR1 reads MNHEY; CDR2 reads SVGEGT. CDR3 length: 13 residues. CDR3 sequence: CASSYSMPGEQYF. The CDR3 DNA reads TGTGCCAGCAGTTACTCGATGCCCGGCGAGCAGTACTTC.

The chain carries TRBV6-5 and TRBJ1-2, with D possibly matching TRBD1 (5 bases). Germline V gives CDR1 MNHEY, CDR2 SVGAGI. V lost 5 bases to trimming and J lost 13 bases, with 23 bases between them. The CDR3 loop spans 14 amino acids. CDR3 nucleotides: TGTGCCAGCAGTCCGGGTGGGACGGACGGTCCGTCCACCTTC. Translation: CASSPGGTDGPSTF.

The rearrangement uses TRBV29-1 and TRBJ2-7; 8 bases align to TRBD1. Near its end, the DNA agrees better with TRBJ2-5, so the J call may be wrong. The CDR3 totals 14 residues. Germline V gene data show CDR1 as SQVTM and CDR2 as ANQGSEA. CDR3 loop: CSVEAGTGGETQYF. The CDR3 coding sequence is TGCAGCGTTGAAGCTGGGACAGGAGGAGAGACCCAGTACTTC.

This clonotype was detected only a few times. This chain links TRBV12-3 or TRBV12-4 with TRBJ1-2; maybe TRBD1 (5 bases). The V end was cut by 9 bases, the J end by 2 bases, with 16 bases between. The CDR3 is 14 residues long. The CDR3 is CASYHVGENYGYTF. The CDR3 DNA reads as TGTGCCAGTTACCATGTAGGGGAGAACTATGGCTACACCTTC.

The genes are TRBV5-1 and TRBJ2-3; D is possibly TRBD1 (5 bases). CDR1 SGHRS and CDR2 YFSETQ come from the germline V gene. V gave up 0 bases and J gave up 1 base, with 15 bases separating them. CDR3 length: 17 amino acids. Written as DNA, the CDR3 is TGCGCCAGCAGCTTGGCAGGGCCCGTTCCGCGCACAGATACGCAGTATTTT. Amino acids: CASSLAGPVPRTDTQYF.